The subject of this entry is one TCR beta chain. This table comes from immunoSEQ multiplex PCR, and its TCRdb copy is limited to in-frame clones, with some not included. This sample has roughly 60,000 clones, with about 80% found just once. Trimming cost V 8 bases and J 5 bases; bases outside gene matches: 6. Per the germline V gene, CDR1 is SGHTA and CDR2 is FQGTGA. There are 13 residues in the CDR3. This entry comes from a study of blood T cell repertoires in COVID-19. At the level of the study: T cells, B-cell-depleted T cells, or PBMCs supplied cDNA or gDNA.

The sequence was collected from a man between 50 and 59 years old with COVID-19, enrolled during active disease. The specimen sequenced was peripheral blood. The V call is TRBV7-3, the J call TRBJ2-3; TRBD2 agrees at 8 bases. CDR3 coding DNA: TGTGCCAGCTCGGGAGGGCCTGGAGATACGCAGTATTTT. It codes for CASSGGPGDTQYF.